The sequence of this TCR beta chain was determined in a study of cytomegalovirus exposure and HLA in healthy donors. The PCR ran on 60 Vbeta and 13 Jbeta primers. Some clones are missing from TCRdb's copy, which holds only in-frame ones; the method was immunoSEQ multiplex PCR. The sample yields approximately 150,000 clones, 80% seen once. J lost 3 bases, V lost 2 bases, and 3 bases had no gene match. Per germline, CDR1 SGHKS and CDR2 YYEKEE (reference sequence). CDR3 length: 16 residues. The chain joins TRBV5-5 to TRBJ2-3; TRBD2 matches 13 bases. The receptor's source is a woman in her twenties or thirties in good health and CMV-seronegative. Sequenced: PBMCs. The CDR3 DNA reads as TGTGCCAGCAGCTTATTACTAGCGGGGGGGACAGATACGCAGTATTTT. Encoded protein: CASSLLLAGGTDTQYF.